This record covers a single T cell receptor (beta chain). The record originates from a study of blood T cell repertoires in COVID-19. Study background: Spain, Italy and the United States supplied samples that represented acute and convalescent COVID-19. Sources were T cells, B-cell-depleted T cells, or PBMCs; the material itself was cDNA or gDNA.

Authors' analysis steps: Amplification of reference gene primers provided the estimated nucleated cell counts. TCRdb keeps only in-frame clones here, not all; method: immunoSEQ multiplex PCR. D and trimming come from the DNA, and the V and J calls and clone size come from that table. Among roughly 250,000 clones listed, more than 80% were seen once. The V segment lost 5 bases and the J segment 1 base; nucleotides outside the gene matches: 4. The CDR3 contains 15 residues. In germline, CDR1 is SNHLY, CDR2 FYNNEI. The sequenced sample consisted of peripheral blood. The TCR was taken from a human donor in a cohort sampled during active COVID-19. V usage is TRBV2 and J usage is TRBJ1-1, with 10 bases that match TRBD1. This chain's CDR3 is CASSKDRGENTEAFF. Here the CDR3 DNA reads TGTGCCAGCAGTAAGGACAGGGGGGAGAACACTGAAGCTTTCTTT.